This T cell receptor beta chain was sequenced for a study of CD8+CD57+ T cells in acquired aplastic anemia. About the study: Across the sorted CD4+ and CD8+ cells, DNA amounts averaged roughly 3.5 ug. Reads per healthy sample averaged approximately 9.9 million (CD4+) and some 11 million (CD8+). Findings of the study overall: Patients and controls turned out to have roughly 30 CD8+ CDR3 sequences in common. For CD8+ Simpson's diversity, patients and controls showed no significant difference.

With regard to this clonotype: The antigen is undetermined.

Template material for TCR beta VDJ and CDR3 profiling consisted of genomic DNA. TCRdb re-derived calls from the reads in MiXCR, one entry per CDR3 protein. There are about 190,000 distinct CDR3 sequences in the sample; roughly half occur only once, and roughly 15% lies in the top ten. The source material was sorted CD4+, CD8+, or CD8+CD57+ T cells (not recorded which) from PBMCs. The TCR was taken from a human donor in good health, serving as a control.

The CDR3: CASGDRGAEAFF. The CDR3 nucleotides are TGTGCCAGCGGGGACAGGGGCGCTGAAGCTTTCTTT. The V and J genes are TRBV9 and TRBJ1-1, with 10 bases lining up with TRBD1. The CDR3 has 12 residues. Per germline, CDR1 SGDLS and CDR2 YYNGEE. V shed 7 bases and J 6 bases; nucleotides not matched to a gene: 3.